This T cell receptor (beta chain) was sequenced for a study of T cells in Graves' hyperthyroidism and ophthalmopathy. Study outcomes and limitations: From stable hyperthyroidism, ophthalmopathy was set apart by a 13 V-J model.

A word on this clonotype: Its antigen is undetermined. A read error may produce the germline difference seen at one junction end.

Using RNA transcripts as the source, TCR beta CDR3 regions were amplified. The TCR CDR3 was amplified in a first-round RT-PCR using the HTBI primer set. TCRdb re-called the multiplex PCR reads with MiXCR, one entry per CDR3 protein. This table holds 550,000 to 700,000 distinct CDR3 sequences, roughly 50% found once. This sequence originates from an adult woman with Graves' disease, either hyperthyroidism or ophthalmopathy (not recorded which). The sequenced sample was peripheral blood or thyroid tissue (not recorded which).

CDR3 sequence (DNA): TGCAGCGTTGAAGAAGGTCAGAGTTTT. This codes for CSVEEGQSF. This sequence joins TRBV29-1 and TRBJ2-2; D is ambiguous. The CDR3 is 9 amino acids. Per germline, CDR1 SQVTM and CDR2 ANQGSEA.